These T cell receptor beta chains were read from a single sample in a study of OX40 agonist ivuxolimab in advanced cancers. Data came from immunoSEQ multiplex PCR; TCRdb stores just in-frame clones and leaves some out. The table lists roughly 53,000 clones, roughly 80% of them singletons. The starting material was CD4+ or CD8+ T cells sorted from blood, obtained in a trial of the OX40 agonist ivuxolimab. The receptors come from an adult with an advanced solid tumor such as melanoma, head and neck, liver or kidney cancer. Both conserved end residues are part of each CDR3. The order of the fields is CDR3 length, D gene, J gene, V gene, clone size, CDR3 DNA, CDR3 protein. The D gene is left open where the match is weak. Not every row has a clone size; where given, it reads once, few, many or a size class.

length: 17
D: -
J: TRBJ2-2
V: TRBV7-6
size: -
DNA: TGTGCCAGCAGCTTAGAACCCCTCCTAGCGATCACCGGGGAGCTGTTTTTT
CDR3: CASSLEPLLAITGELFF

length: 16
D: TRBD2
J: TRBJ2-5
V: TRBV6-5
size: -
DNA: TGTGCCAGCAGTTACTATGGGACTAGCGAGCAAGAGACCCAGTACTTC
CDR3: CASSYYGTSEQETQYF

length: 13
D: -
J: TRBJ1-1
V: TRBV5-1
size: -
DNA: TGCGCCAGCAGCTTGGAGGTTGGGGCTGAAGCTTTCTTT
CDR3: CASSLEVGAEAFF

length: 11
D: TRBD1
J: TRBJ1-6
V: TRBV30
size: -
DNA: TGTGCCTGGAGTGTACAGGGGGCCCTCCACTTT
CDR3: CAWSVQGALHF

length: 17
D: TRBD2
J: TRBJ2-3
V: TRBV11-2
size: -
DNA: TGTGCCAGCAGGTCAAGACTAGCGGGGTATAGCACAGATACGCAGTATTTT
CDR3: CASRSRLAGYSTDTQYF

length: 13
D: -
J: TRBJ2-7
V: TRBV19
size: -
DNA: TGTGCCAGTAGTATTAGAAACGGGTACGAGCAGTACTTC
CDR3: CASSIRNGYEQYF

length: 13
D: -
J: TRBJ1-1
V: TRBV2
size: -
DNA: TGTGCCAGCATCAAAGAGGGGAACACTGAAGCTTTCTTT
CDR3: CASIKEGNTEAFF

length: 13
D: -
J: TRBJ2-7
V: TRBV5-4
size: -
DNA: TGTGCCAGCAGCTTCGGGCAGGCCTACGAGCAGTACTTC
CDR3: CASSFGQAYEQYF

length: 14
D: TRBD1
J: TRBJ1-1
V: TRBV6-5
size: many
DNA: TGTGCCAGCAGGGGGACAGGGATGAACACTGAAGCTTTCTTT
CDR3: CASRGTGMNTEAFF

length: 15
D: -
J: TRBJ1-1
V: TRBV4-1
size: once
DNA: TGCGCCAGCAGTCCAAGGGGATTTGGGAACACTGAAGCTTTCTTT
CDR3: CASSPRGFGNTEAFF

length: 15
D: TRBD2
J: TRBJ2-7
V: TRBV7-3
size: -
DNA: TGTGCCAGCAGCTTACGGGGTCTAGCGGGGAACGAGCAGTACTTC
CDR3: CASSLRGLAGNEQYF

length: 15
D: TRBD2
J: TRBJ2-1
V: TRBV29-1
size: -
DNA: TGCAGCGTTAAGGGACTAGCGGGGGATGGACGTGAGCAGTTCTTC
CDR3: CSVKGLAGDGREQFF

length: 20
D: TRBD2
J: TRBJ2-7
V: TRBV11-3
size: -
DNA: TGTGCCAGCAGCTTAGGCGCCCCGAGGAGCGGGAGGGCCGTACCCTACGAGCAGTACTTC
CDR3: CASSLGAPRSGRAVPYEQYF

length: 18
D: -
J: TRBJ1-5
V: TRBV5-4
size: -
DNA: TGTGCCAGCAGCTTGATAGATAGACAGTATTATAGCAATCAGCCCCAGCATTTT
CDR3: CASSLIDRQYYSNQPQHF

length: 15
D: -
J: TRBJ2-2
V: TRBV19
size: -
DNA: TGTGCCAGCCTACCCTCCAGCGAGCATACCGGGGAGCTGTTTTTT
CDR3: CASLPSSEHTGELFF

length: 14
D: -
J: TRBJ1-1
V: TRBV5-5
size: -
DNA: TGTGCCAGCAGCCACACGGATGGGGACACTGAAGCTTTCTTT
CDR3: CASSHTDGDTEAFF

length: 12
D: -
J: TRBJ2-5
V: TRBV2
size: -
DNA: TGTGCCAGCAGTGTCGGTCGAGAGACCCAGTACTTC
CDR3: CASSVGRETQYF

length: 15
D: -
J: TRBJ1-6
V: TRBV4-3
size: -
DNA: TGCGCCAGCAGCCAGTCGAGCGGGGTAAATTCACCCCTCCACTTT
CDR3: CASSQSSGVNSPLHF

length: 15
D: TRBD1
J: TRBJ2-7
V: TRBV5-1
size: -
DNA: TGCGCCAGCAGCTCGACAGGGTCCGCCTCCTACGAGCAGTACTTC
CDR3: CASSSTGSASYEQYF

length: 11
D: -
J: TRBJ2-3
V: TRBV5-6
size: -
DNA: TGTGCCAGCAGCTTGGCAGATACGCAGTATTTT
CDR3: CASSLADTQYF

length: 14
D: -
J: TRBJ2-5
V: TRBV9
size: few
DNA: TGTGCCAGCAGCGTAGTCCCGGATCAAGAGACCCAGTACTTC
CDR3: CASSVVPDQETQYF

length: 14
D: -
J: TRBJ2-7
V: TRBV30
size: -
DNA: TGTGCCTGGAGTGTTGGCGGGACAAGGGGGGAGCAGTACTTC
CDR3: CAWSVGGTRGEQYF

length: 13
D: -
J: TRBJ1-1
V: TRBV9
size: -
DNA: TGTGCCAGCAGCTTGTCCCAAGGGACTGAAGCTTTCTTT
CDR3: CASSLSQGTEAFF

length: 15
D: TRBD1
J: TRBJ1-2
V: TRBV30
size: once
DNA: TGTGCCTGGAGGGGTCGGGACAGGGGGCGAGGTGGCTACACCTTC
CDR3: CAWRGRDRGRGGYTF

length: 15
D: TRBD2
J: TRBJ2-1
V: TRBV28
size: -
DNA: TGTGCCAGCAGTTTCCGACTAGCAGCCTACAATGAGCAGTTCTTC
CDR3: CASSFRLAAYNEQFF

length: 15
D: -
J: TRBJ1-5
V: TRBV19
size: -
DNA: TGTGCCAGTAGCCCTAGGACCAACCAGGCTCAGCCCCAGCATTTT
CDR3: CASSPRTNQAQPQHF

length: 15
D: TRBD1
J: TRBJ1-2
V: TRBV9
size: once
DNA: TGTGCCAGCACCCCTTCGGGACAGGCTAACTATGGCTACACCTTC
CDR3: CASTPSGQANYGYTF